This TCR beta chain was sequenced for a study of cytomegalovirus exposure and HLA in healthy donors. Study-wide findings and caveats: High specificity and sensitivity for cytomegalovirus status were reported for the classifier. Earlier analysis looked at TCR beta V segments, and most were productive about 90% or about 30% of the time.

The PCR had 60 Vbeta and 13 Jbeta primers. Sequenced by immunoSEQ multiplex PCR; TCRdb stores in-frame clones only, minus some. This sample carries 150,000 to 250,000 clones, roughly 85% of them seen once, and the ten largest clones take about 2%. Concerning this clone: Its antigen is still unknown.

Sequenced input: PBMCs. The receptor comes from a woman between 45 and 65 years old in good health and CMV-seronegative.

The CDR3 nucleotides read TGTGCCAGCAGCTTGGGGACAGGGGCCGTGAACACTGAAGCTTTCTTT. This sequence encodes CASSLGTGAVNTEAFF. This sequence joins TRBV5-8 and TRBJ1-1, with TRBD1 identical over 9 bases. V shed 0 bases, J shed 0 bases, and the junction held 3 bases outside the gene matches. The V gene's germline CDR1 is SGHTS and CDR2 YDEGEE. This CDR3 has 16 amino acids. Full variable domain (remainder filled in from reference TRBV5-8 and TRBJ1-1): EAGVTQSPTHLIKTRGQQATLRCSPISGHTSVYWYQQALGLGLQFLLWYDEGEERNRGNFPPRFSGRQFPNYSSELNVNALELEDSALYLCASSLGTGAVNTEAFFGQGTRLTVV.